The rows below give T cell receptor beta chains drawn from one sample of a study of patients and donors after allogeneic stem cell transplantation. TCRdb analysed the RT-PCR reads with MiXCR anew, one entry per CDR3 protein. The table includes more than 75,000 distinct CDR3 sequences, just under 5% detected once. Material: blood, either unsorted or a sorted T cell fraction (not recorded which). The receptors here all came from a human donor who was either an allogeneic HSCT recipient or a stem cell or donor lymphocyte infusion donor (not recorded which). It is not recorded whose cells these are; they may come from a transplant donor. The CDR3 runs from the conserved cysteine through the conserved F or W. The D gene is left open where the match is weak. Only part of the rows carry a size: once, few, many, or a class if the clone is expanded.

j_gene: TRBJ2-2
v_gene: TRBV12-3/TRBV12-4
d_gene: NA
len: 15
abundance: NA
CDR3aa: CASSSRERNTGELFF
CDR3nt: TGTGCCAGCAGTTCCCGGGAGAGGAACACCGGGGAGCTGTTTTTT

j_gene: TRBJ1-2
v_gene: TRBV2
d_gene: TRBD1
len: 13
abundance: medium-sized
CDR3aa: CASSNTGGYGYTF
CDR3nt: TGTGCCAGCAGCAATACAGGGGGCTATGGCTACACCTTC

j_gene: TRBJ2-5
v_gene: TRBV11-2
d_gene: TRBD2
len: 18
abundance: many
CDR3aa: CASSLGEGGDSFMETQYF
CDR3nt: TGTGCCAGCAGCTTAGGAGAGGGAGGGGACTCATTTATGGAGACCCAGTACTTC

j_gene: TRBJ2-6
v_gene: TRBV7-3
d_gene: NA
len: 18
abundance: few
CDR3aa: CASSPWTIPPAGANVLTF
CDR3nt: TGTGCCAGCAGCCCCTGGACAATCCCACCAGCTGGGGCCAACGTCCTGACTTTC

j_gene: TRBJ1-5
v_gene: TRBV9
d_gene: NA
len: 14
abundance: few
CDR3aa: CASSAGGLGQPQHF
CDR3nt: TGTGCCAGCAGCGCGGGGGGGCTAGGGCAGCCCCAGCATTTT

j_gene: TRBJ2-7
v_gene: TRBV5-1
d_gene: NA
len: 14
abundance: many
CDR3aa: CASSFGTVSYEQYF
CDR3nt: TGCGCCAGCAGCTTCGGGACGGTTTCCTACGAGCAGTACTTC

j_gene: TRBJ1-1
v_gene: TRBV6-2/TRBV6-3
d_gene: NA
len: 15
abundance: NA
CDR3aa: CASSFHPRTLPRAFF
CDR3nt: TGTGCCAGCAGTTTCCATCCCAGGACACTACCTAGGGCTTTCTTT

j_gene: TRBJ1-1
v_gene: TRBV29-1
d_gene: NA
len: 13
abundance: few
CDR3aa: CSARRSPQAEAFF
CDR3nt: TGCAGCGCCCGAAGGTCCCCACAAGCTGAAGCTTTCTTT

j_gene: TRBJ1-1
v_gene: TRBV5-8
d_gene: NA
len: 14
abundance: NA
CDR3aa: CASIPNDRVTEAFF
CDR3nt: TGTGCCAGCATCCCGAACGATCGCGTAACTGAAGCTTTCTTT

j_gene: TRBJ1-3
v_gene: TRBV18
d_gene: TRBD1
len: 14
abundance: many
CDR3aa: CASSPDRGRNTIYF
CDR3nt: TGTGCCAGCTCACCGGACAGGGGGAGAAACACCATATATTTT

j_gene: TRBJ1-1
v_gene: TRBV12-3/TRBV12-4
d_gene: NA
len: 15
abundance: many
CDR3aa: CASSFRESVGTEAFF
CDR3nt: TGTGCCAGCAGCTTCCGGGAGTCCGTAGGGACTGAAGCTTTCTTT

j_gene: TRBJ2-7
v_gene: TRBV6-1
d_gene: TRBD1
len: 13
abundance: few
CDR3aa: CATSMSTGDEQYF
CDR3nt: TGTGCCACCAGTATGTCGACAGGGGACGAGCAGTACTTC